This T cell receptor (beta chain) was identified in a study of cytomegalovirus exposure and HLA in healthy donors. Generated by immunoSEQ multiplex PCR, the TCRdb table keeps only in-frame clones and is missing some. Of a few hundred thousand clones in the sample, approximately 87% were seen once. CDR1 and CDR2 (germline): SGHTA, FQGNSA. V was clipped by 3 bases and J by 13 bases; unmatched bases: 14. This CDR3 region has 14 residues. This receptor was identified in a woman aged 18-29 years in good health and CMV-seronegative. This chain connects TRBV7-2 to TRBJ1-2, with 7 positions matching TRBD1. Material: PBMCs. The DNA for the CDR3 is TGTGCCAGCAGCTTCGAGACAGGGCTGACCTACTCCACCTTC. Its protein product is CASSFETGLTYSTF.